This T cell receptor (beta chain) comes out of a study of shared clonotypes between healthy human individuals. This CDR3 has 14 residues. Germline CDR1 SGHTA, CDR2 FQGNSA. The germline V and J ends were trimmed by 2 bases and 4 bases, with 11 bases remaining between them. This clone appeared a single time. The test was conducted at deep level. Assay used: immunoSEQ multiplex PCR; TCRdb lists only in-frame clones, some missing. The sample carries 1.5 million to 1.9 million clones, approximately 98% recorded once. Sample: naive CD4+ T cells sorted from blood. Subset indicated: CD45RA+ positively selected. This rearrangement joins TRBV7-2 to TRBJ2-5; D remains unclear. This receptor was obtained from a man aged 30-40 years in good health. CDR3 DNA sequence: TGTGCCAGCAGCTTAAGGGTTCGGATAGAGACCCAGTACTTC. The encoded protein is CASSLRVRIETQYF.